The 24 T cell receptor beta chains below come from one sample, sequenced in a study of vaccination and CD4 T cells after COVID-19. Scientists ran DNA taken from cultured CD4+ T cells through the Oncomine TCR Beta short-read assay for sequencing. TCRdb fed the PCR reads into MiXCR, producing one record per CDR3 protein. The data contain almost 20,000 distinct CDR3 sequences, around 52% of them singletons. Their recognized antigens are unknown. Stated treatment: approximately 10-day PBMC culture with coronavirus spike peptide pools or control peptides (ViraFEST assay). Specimen: CD4+ T cells from blood, cultured in vitro. The receptors stem from a human donor who had recovered from COVID-19.

This clonotype showed up just a few times. The genes are TRBV10-3 and TRBJ2-2; TRBD1 matches 7 bases. Germline-derived CDR1 and CDR2 are ENHRY and SYGVKD. This CDR3 comprises 13 residues. V lost 10 bases to trimming and J lost 7 bases; unmatched junction nucleotides: 9. CDR3 bases: TGTGCCACCCGGGACAGAAGCGGCGGGGAGCTGTTTTTT. The encoded protein is CATRDRSGGELFF.

The rearrangement uses TRBV2 and TRBJ1-6; D is perhaps TRBD1 (6 bases). Between the trimmed V and J ends, which lost 5 bases and 4 bases, there was a span of 12 bases. The CDR3 consists of 15 residues. Germline V lookup: CDR1 SNHLY, CDR2 FYNNEI. CDR3 region: CASSRRQEYNSPLHF. The CDR3 DNA reads TGTGCCAGCAGTAGGAGACAGGAGTATAATTCACCCCTCCACTTT. The full variable domain, rest sourced from reference TRBV2 and TRBJ1-6, is EPEVTQTPSHQVTQMGQEVILRCVPISNHLYFYWYRQILGQKVEFLVSFYNNEISEKSEIFDDQFSVERPDGSNFTLKIRSTKLEDSAMYFCASSRRQEYNSPLHFGNGTRLTVT.

The chain combines TRBV24-1 with TRBJ1-5; D unclear. There are 14 residues in the CDR3. With 4 bases removed from V and 0 bases from J, the gap between germline ends came to 6 bases. The germline CDR1 and CDR2 sequences are KGHDR and SFDVKD. CDR3 sequence (DNA): TGTGCCACCAGTGACGACGATAGCAATCAGCCCCAGCATTTT. Translated, it gives CATSDDDSNQPQHF.

This clonotype was picked up a small number of times. This sequence joins TRBV7-8 and TRBJ1-5; D unclear. CDR1 and CDR2 (germline): SGHVS, FQNEAQ. The CDR3 sequence is 14 residues long. V was shortened by 5 bases and J by 3 bases, with 11 bases between the two germline ends. CDR3 nucleotides: TGTGCCAGCAGCCGACTGGGATACAATCAGCCCCAGCATTTT. Translating it yields CASSRLGYNQPQHF.

The chain has TRBV21-1 and TRBJ2-1; TRBD2, the D gene given by the table, was not confirmed from the DNA. TRBV21-1 is a known pseudogene. The CDR3 is 16 residues long. The CDR3 DNA is TGTGCCAGCAGCTTAAAGACTACCCCAGAGGACAATGAGCAGTTCTTC. Its translation is CASSLKTTPEDNEQFF.

In this sample, this clonotype turned up a few times. The V gene is TRBV20-1, the J gene TRBJ1-1, with D uncertain. In germline, CDR1 is DFQATT, CDR2 SNEGSKA (reference sequence). Trimming pared 6 bases from V and 0 bases from J, leaving 14 bases between. The CDR3 consists of 14 residues. The CDR3 sequence is CSASQQRLNTEAFF. The CDR3 nucleotides are TGCAGTGCCAGTCAACAGAGGTTGAACACTGAAGCTTTCTTT.

The CDR3 sequence is CASRSSWRAVNTEAFF. DNA of the CDR3: TGTGCCAGCAGGAGCTCTTGGCGGGCAGTGAACACTGAAGCTTTCTTT. The chain combines TRBV25-1 with TRBJ1-1; D is unresolved. This CDR3 comprises 16 residues. The germline V and J ends were trimmed by 6 bases and 0 bases, with 17 bases remaining between them. Germline V CDR1 and CDR2: MGHDK, SYGVNS.

This clonotype showed up just a few times. The genes are TRBV18 and TRBJ2-5; 8 bases match TRBD1. V was pared by 5 bases and J by 5 bases, with 10 bases of the junction left unmatched. Germline assignment: CDR1 KGHSH and CDR2 LQKENI. CDR3 length: 15 amino acids. The CDR3 region is CASSSLDRVAETQYF. The CDR3 DNA sequence: TGTGCCAGCTCATCCTTGGACAGGGTGGCGGAGACCCAGTACTTC.

The rearrangement joins TRBV7-2 to TRBJ2-6; D is unclear. V was cut by 4 bases and J by 1 base, with 11 bases left in between. Germline CDR1 reads SGHTA; CDR2 reads FQGNSA. This CDR3 is built from 16 residues. The CDR3 spells CASSSRYGSGANVLTF. The CDR3 nucleotides are TGTGCCAGCAGCTCCCGCTACGGATCTGGGGCCAACGTCCTGACTTTC.

This chain connects TRBV6-1 to TRBJ1-2; 7 bases line up with TRBD1. V was pared by 6 bases and J by 4 bases, with 5 bases of the junction left unmatched. This CDR3 comprises 13 residues. Germline loops: CDR1 MNHNS, CDR2 SASEGT. The CDR3: CASRNGQAYGYTF. The CDR3 nucleotides are TGTGCCAGCAGAAATGGACAGGCCTATGGCTACACCTTC.

The V call is TRBV5-1, the J call TRBJ2-6, with D possibly called TRBD1 or TRBD2 (5 bases each). This CDR3 spans 18 amino acids. V was shortened by 4 bases and J by 0 bases, with 17 bases between the two germline ends. Germline V gene lookup returns CDR1 SGHRS and CDR2 YFSETQ. The CDR3 reads CASSHRDGPSSGANVLTF. The DNA of the CDR3 is TGCGCCAGCAGCCACCGGGACGGGCCGAGCTCTGGGGCCAACGTCCTGACTTTC.

This clonotype was seen more than once but under ten times. The V call is TRBV20-1, the J call TRBJ1-5; D unclear. Germline V lookup: CDR1 DFQATT, CDR2 SNEGSKA (reference sequence). The CDR3 runs to 18 residues. Trimming left V 0 bases short and J 2 bases short, with 20 bases between. The CDR3 sequence is CSARDSARVGDGNQPQHF. The CDR3 DNA reads TGCAGTGCTAGAGATTCGGCAAGGGTAGGAGACGGCAATCAGCCCCAGCATTTT.

The chain uses TRBV20-1 and TRBJ2-2; 11 positions match TRBD2. The V segment lost 0 bases and the J segment 5 bases; nucleotides outside the gene matches: 8. CDR3 size: 17 residues. Germline CDR1 and CDR2: DFQATT and SNEGSKA (reference sequence). The CDR3, as DNA: TGCAGTGCTAGAGATCCGGGTAGCGGGAGGGCAACCGGGGAGCTGTTTTTT. Translating gives CSARDPGSGRATGELFF.

This rearrangement joins TRBV10-3 to TRBJ2-1, with TRBD2 matching over 8 bases. CDR3 size: 14 residues. The V segment lost 10 bases and the J segment 4 bases; nucleotides outside the gene matches: 9. From germline, CDR1 is ENHRY and CDR2 SYGVKD. This CDR3 reads CATTLADAYNEQFF. The CDR3, as DNA: TGTGCCACCACACTAGCGGATGCTTACAATGAGCAGTTCTTC.

The chain couples TRBV1 to TRBJ2-2; the table's D call, TRBD1, was not checked against the DNA. TRBV1 is flagged as a pseudogene. This CDR3 comprises 20 residues. The CDR3 here is CTSSHLGGGLGDFCTGELFF. In DNA form, the CDR3 reads TGCACCAGCAGCCACCTCGGGGGGGGGCTGGGAGACTTTTGCACCGGGGAGCTGTTTTTT.

The rearrangement links TRBV5-4 to TRBJ1-2, with unresolved D. Trimming removed 1 base at V and 6 bases at J, with 7 bases between. The CDR3 sequence is 12 residues long. Germline CDR1 reads SGHNT; CDR2 reads YYREEE (reference sequence). The DNA for the CDR3 is TGTGCCAGCAGCTTGATCTCGGATGGCTACACCTTC. Protein: CASSLISDGYTF.

The V gene is TRBV12-3 or TRBV12-4, the J gene TRBJ1-5, with TRBD1 identical over 8 bases. The CDR3 length is 17 residues. J gave up 0 bases and V 6 bases, and 10 bases lay outside the gene matches. In DNA form, the CDR3 reads TGTGCCAGCAGCTGGGGGGACAGGACTTATAGCAATCAGCCCCAGCATTTT. Its protein product is CASSWGDRTYSNQPQHF.

V is TRBV20-1 and J is TRBJ1-6; D may be TRBD1 (6 bases). The CDR3 loop spans 16 amino acids. The germline V gene has CDR1 DFQATT and CDR2 SNEGSKA (reference sequence). V gave up 4 bases and J gave up 6 bases, with 19 bases separating them. The CDR3 loop reads CSANRQGWSGNSPLHF. As DNA, the CDR3 is TGCAGTGCTAACCGGCAGGGGTGGTCGGGTAATTCACCCCTCCACTTT.

V is TRBV20-1 and J is TRBJ2-1, with D perhaps TRBD2 (6 bases). The ends were cut back, 4 bases at V and 10 bases at J, with 17 bases in the middle. The CDR3 runs 13 residues. Germline CDR1 DFQATT, CDR2 SNEGSKA (reference sequence). The CDR3, as DNA: TGCAGTGCTATTGGGGGGTCGCTGGTGGAGCAGTTCTTC. Amino acids: CSAIGGSLVEQFF.

The V call is TRBV7-9, the J call TRBJ2-5, with D uncertain. V was cut by 1 base and J by 5 bases, with 2 bases left in between. This CDR3 is 11 amino acids long. Germline V lookup: CDR1 SEHNR, CDR2 FQNEAQ (reference sequence). The CDR3 sequence is CASSLVETQYF. As DNA, the CDR3 is TGTGCCAGCAGCTTAGTGGAGACCCAGTACTTC. The full variable domain, with the rest looked up from reference TRBV7-9 and TRBJ2-5, is DTGVSQNPRHKITKRGQNVTFRCDPISEHNRLYWYRQTLGQGPEFLTYFQNEAQLEKSRLLSDRFSAERPKGSFSTLEIQRTEQGDSAMYLCASSLVETQYFGPGTRLLVL.

This rearrangement joins TRBV10-1 to TRBJ2-1; 10 bases line up with TRBD2. The CDR3 covers 15 residues. V trimming: 5 bases; J trimming: 4 bases; junction bases outside the gene matches: 5. Germline V gives CDR1 WNHNN, CDR2 SYGVQD (reference sequence). This CDR3 is CASSSSGGLYNEQFF. The CDR3 DNA is TGCGCCAGCAGTTCTAGCGGGGGTCTTTACAATGAGCAGTTCTTC.

In this sample, this clonotype turned up a few times. V usage is TRBV7-9 and J usage is TRBJ2-2; possibly TRBD1 for D (5 bases). V was shortened by 3 bases and J by 3 bases, with 11 bases between the two germline ends. This CDR3 region has 15 residues. CDR1 is SEHNR and CDR2 is FQNEAQ in the germline V gene (reference sequence). CDR3 in DNA: TGTGCCAGCAGCTTTTGGCAGGGCGACACCGGGGAGCTGTTTTTT. This gives the protein CASSFWQGDTGELFF.

This rearrangement joins TRBV12-5 to TRBJ2-3; 11 bases match TRBD2. The CDR3 is 16 amino acids. J lost 0 bases, V lost 6 bases, and 5 bases had no gene match. The germline CDR1 and CDR2 sequences are LGHNT and FRNRAP. Written as DNA, the CDR3 is TGTGCTAGTGGGCCGGGGACTAGCGGAAGCACAGATACGCAGTATTTT. It is translated as CASGPGTSGSTDTQYF.

J is TRBJ1-3 and V is TRBV28; D is possibly TRBD1 (5 bases). The CDR3 consists of 14 residues. Germline values: CDR1 MDHEN, CDR2 SYDVKM. V was cut by 6 bases and J by 2 bases, with 11 bases left in between. In nucleotides, the CDR3 is TGTGCCAGCAGCCCCCGGGGGGCTGGAAACACCATATATTTT. This codes for CASSPRGAGNTIYF.